A selection of T cell receptor beta chains follows, all from one sample in a study of shared clonotypes between healthy human individuals. Data came from immunoSEQ multiplex PCR; TCRdb stores just in-frame clones and leaves some out. The sample lists 740,000 or so clones, more than 70% seen once, with around 1.8% in the top ten. Sequencing input: memory CD4+ T cells sorted from blood. These receptors were obtained from a woman aged 25-40 years in good health. Both conserved end residues are part of each CDR3. Each record gives: V gene, J gene, CDR3 protein.

V: TRBV19
J: TRBJ2-2
CDR3: CATIGQGYPGELFF

V: TRBV28
J: TRBJ2-7
CDR3: CASSGRQAIIYEQYF

V: TRBV5-6
J: TRBJ2-3
CDR3: CASSLSYSDTQYF

V: TRBV7-7
J: TRBJ2-1
CDR3: CASSQGPTGEQFF

V: TRBV27
J: TRBJ2-2
CDR3: CASSFSPSGTNTGELFF

V: TRBV13
J: TRBJ2-7
CDR3: CASSQQAEQYF

V: TRBV30
J: TRBJ1-1
CDR3: CAGAGGWNTEAFF

V: TRBV11-2
J: TRBJ2-1
CDR3: CASSPGSTIGLSYNEQFF

V: TRBV28
J: TRBJ2-7
CDR3: CASRIGLADYEQYF

V: TRBV10-2
J: TRBJ2-7
CDR3: CASGGGNLAGGYEQYF

V: TRBV28
J: TRBJ2-1
CDR3: CASSRAGGSYNEQFF

V: TRBV6-6
J: TRBJ1-4
CDR3: CASSYSGQGPEKLFF

V: TRBV9
J: TRBJ1-3
CDR3: CASSVDFIEGNTIYF

V: TRBV15
J: TRBJ1-4
CDR3: CATSRGDRGRIEKLFF

V: TRBV28
J: TRBJ2-7
CDR3: CASSPRAGLYEQYF

V: TRBV5-1
J: TRBJ2-5
CDR3: CASSNSGRAEETQYF

V: TRBV5-1
J: TRBJ1-1
CDR3: CASGVFLDTEAFF